Sequencing of this T cell receptor beta chain was carried out in a study of cytomegalovirus exposure and HLA in healthy donors. General study findings and limits: Investigators reported under 200 TCR beta chains as tied to cytomegalovirus.

Vbeta (60) and Jbeta (13) primers were used in the PCR. Assay: immunoSEQ multiplex PCR; the TCRdb copy retains only in-frame clones and omits some. The sample consists of around 120,000 clones, about three quarters of them appearing once. Regarding this clone: Its antigen is not known.

The CDR3 is 16 residues long. Germline loops: CDR1 LGHNA, CDR2 YSLEER. V lost 1 base to trimming and J lost 3 bases; unmatched junction nucleotides: 5. The specimen sequenced was PBMCs. The chain joins TRBV4-3 to TRBJ2-2; 7 bases align to TRBD2. The TCR sequence derives from a woman aged 25-40 years in good health and CMV-seropositive. Here the CDR3 reads CASSQVVLADTGELFF. CDR3 DNA sequence: TGCGCCAGCAGCCAAGTAGTGCTAGCGGACACCGGGGAGCTGTTTTTT.